This TCR beta chain comes out of a study of CD8+CD57+ T cells in acquired aplastic anemia. Study-level background: Healthy donors averaged approximately 11 million reads for CD4+ cells.

Genomic DNA acted as the template from which TCR beta VDJ combination and CDR3 sequence profiling were carried out. TCRdb analysed the reads with MiXCR anew, one entry per CDR3 protein. Among about 210,000 distinct CDR3 sequences listed, around 32% were seen once. This CDR3 spans 14 amino acids. Trimming took 5 bases from V and 1 from J; bases not matched to a gene: 2. Germline V CDR1 and CDR2: SGHAT, FQNNGV. This clonotype was obtained from a human donor in good health, serving as a control. Material for sequencing was sorted CD4+, CD8+, or CD8+CD57+ T cells (not recorded which) from PBMCs. J is TRBJ1-5 and V is TRBV11-2; 7 bases line up with TRBD1. CDR3 in amino acids: CASSQQGSNQPQHF. The DNA of the CDR3 is TGTGCCAGCAGCCAACAGGGGAGCAATCAGCCCCAGCATTTT.